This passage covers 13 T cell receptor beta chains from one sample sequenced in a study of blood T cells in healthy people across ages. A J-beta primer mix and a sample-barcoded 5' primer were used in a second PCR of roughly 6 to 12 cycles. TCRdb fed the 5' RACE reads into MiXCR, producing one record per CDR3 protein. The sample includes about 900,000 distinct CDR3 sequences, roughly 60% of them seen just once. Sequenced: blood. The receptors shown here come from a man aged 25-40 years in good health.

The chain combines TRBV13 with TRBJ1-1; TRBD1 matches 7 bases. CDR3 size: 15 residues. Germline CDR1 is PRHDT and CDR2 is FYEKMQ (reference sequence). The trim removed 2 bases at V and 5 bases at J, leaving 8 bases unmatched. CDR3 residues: CASSLLGGAETEAFF. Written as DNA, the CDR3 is TGTGCCAGCAGCTTACTAGGGGGCGCGGAGACTGAAGCTTTCTTT. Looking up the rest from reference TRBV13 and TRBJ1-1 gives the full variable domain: AAGVIQSPRHLIKEKRETATLKCYPIPRHDTVYWYQQGPGQDPQFLISFYEKMQSDKGSIPDRFSAQQFSDYHSELNMSSLELGDSALYFCASSLLGGAETEAFFGQGTRLTVV.

The CDR3 protein is CASSSLILDETETQFF. In nucleotides, the CDR3 is TGTGCCAGCAGCTCTTTAATTCTGGACGAGACGGAGACCCAGTTCTTC. The chain employs TRBV5-5 and TRBJ2-1; D unresolved. V was clipped by 3 bases and J by 13 bases, with 26 bases between them. CDR3 length equals 16 residues. CDR1 and CDR2 (germline): SGHKS, YYEKEE (reference sequence).

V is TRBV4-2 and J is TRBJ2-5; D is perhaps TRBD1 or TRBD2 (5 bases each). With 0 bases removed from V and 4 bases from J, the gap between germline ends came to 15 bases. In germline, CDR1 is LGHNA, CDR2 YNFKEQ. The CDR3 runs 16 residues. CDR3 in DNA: TGTGCCAGCAGCCAAGATCTACGGGGCTCGGGAGAGACCCAGTACTTC. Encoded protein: CASSQDLRGSGETQYF.

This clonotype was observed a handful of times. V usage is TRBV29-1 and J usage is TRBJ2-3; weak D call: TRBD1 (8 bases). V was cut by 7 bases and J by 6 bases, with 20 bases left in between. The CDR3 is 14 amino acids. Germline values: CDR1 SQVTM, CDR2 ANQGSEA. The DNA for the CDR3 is TGCAGCGGACCACAGGGGGGGTTAGGGGATACGCAGTATTTT. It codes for CSGPQGGLGDTQYF.

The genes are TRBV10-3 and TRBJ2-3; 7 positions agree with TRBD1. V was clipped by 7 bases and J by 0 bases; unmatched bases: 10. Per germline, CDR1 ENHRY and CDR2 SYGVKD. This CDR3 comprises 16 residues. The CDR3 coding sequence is TGTGCCATCAAGCCGGGACAGAGTACTAGCACAGATACGCAGTATTTT. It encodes CAIKPGQSTSTDTQYF.

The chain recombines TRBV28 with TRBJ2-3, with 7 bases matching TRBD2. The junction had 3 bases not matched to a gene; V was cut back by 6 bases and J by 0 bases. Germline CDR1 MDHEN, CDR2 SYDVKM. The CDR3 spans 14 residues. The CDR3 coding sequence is TGTGCCAGCAGGGACGGGGGGAGCACAGATACGCAGTATTTT. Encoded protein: CASRDGGSTDTQYF.

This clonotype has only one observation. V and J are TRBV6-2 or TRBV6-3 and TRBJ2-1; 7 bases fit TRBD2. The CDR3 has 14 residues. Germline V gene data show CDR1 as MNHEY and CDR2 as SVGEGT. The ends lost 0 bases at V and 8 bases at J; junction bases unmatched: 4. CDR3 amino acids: CASSYSAGRDEQFF. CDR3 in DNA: TGTGCCAGCAGTTACTCGGCAGGGAGGGATGAGCAGTTCTTC.

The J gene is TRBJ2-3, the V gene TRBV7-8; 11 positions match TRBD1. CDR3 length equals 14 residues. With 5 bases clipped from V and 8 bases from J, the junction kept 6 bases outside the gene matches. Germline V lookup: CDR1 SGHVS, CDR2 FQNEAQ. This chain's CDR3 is CASSPRTGGGTQYF. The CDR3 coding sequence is TGTGCCAGCAGCCCAAGGACAGGGGGCGGTACGCAGTATTTT.

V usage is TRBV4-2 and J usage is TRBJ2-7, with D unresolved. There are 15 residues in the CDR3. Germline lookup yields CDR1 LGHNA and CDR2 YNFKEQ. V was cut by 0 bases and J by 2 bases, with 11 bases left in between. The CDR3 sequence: CASSQEEATPYEQYF. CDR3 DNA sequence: TGTGCCAGCAGCCAAGAAGAGGCAACCCCCTACGAGCAGTACTTC.

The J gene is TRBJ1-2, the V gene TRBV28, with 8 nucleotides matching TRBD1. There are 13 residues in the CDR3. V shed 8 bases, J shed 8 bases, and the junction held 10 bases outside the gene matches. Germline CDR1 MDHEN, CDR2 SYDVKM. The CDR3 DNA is TGTGCCAGCTATACCCCCGGGACAGGCGGCTACACCTTC. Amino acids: CASYTPGTGGYTF.

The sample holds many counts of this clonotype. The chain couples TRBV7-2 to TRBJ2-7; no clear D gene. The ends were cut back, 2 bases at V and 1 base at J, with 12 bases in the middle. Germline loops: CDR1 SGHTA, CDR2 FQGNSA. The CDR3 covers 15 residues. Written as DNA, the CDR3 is TGTGCCAGCAGCTTAAGGGCGGCGTTTTCCTACGAGCAGTACTTC. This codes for CASSLRAAFSYEQYF.

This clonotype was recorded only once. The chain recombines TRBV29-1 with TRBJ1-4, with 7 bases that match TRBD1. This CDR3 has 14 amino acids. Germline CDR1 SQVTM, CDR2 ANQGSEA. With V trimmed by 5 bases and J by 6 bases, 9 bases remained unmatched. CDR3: CSVSGDSFDEKLFF. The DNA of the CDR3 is TGCAGCGTTTCAGGGGACAGTTTCGATGAAAAACTGTTTTTT.

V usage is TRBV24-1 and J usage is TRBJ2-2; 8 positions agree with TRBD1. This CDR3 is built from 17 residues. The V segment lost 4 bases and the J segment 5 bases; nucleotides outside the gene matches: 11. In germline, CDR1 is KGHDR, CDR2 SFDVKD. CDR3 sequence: CATSERNRGYRTGELFF. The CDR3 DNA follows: TGTGCCACCAGTGAGCGAAACAGGGGGTATCGGACCGGGGAGCTGTTTTTT.